This T cell receptor beta chain was captured by sequencing in a study of vaccination effects on CD4 cells after COVID-19. Study summary: Sampling of two convalescent patients took place 16 days and one week prior to vaccination. Study-level findings and limits: Convalescent patients in the study were few, and early post-infection timepoints were absent.

This table comes from immunoSEQ multiplex PCR, and its TCRdb copy is limited to in-frame clones, with some not included. The table includes around 75,000 clones, 65% to 75% detected once. Expansion with viral peptide pools was applied to antigen-specific CD4+ T cells by the ViraFEST assay prior to sequencing. Culturing for 10 days preceded CD4+ T cell isolation. Confirmation by PCR established that the person had SARS-CoV-2 infection between March and December 2020. The CDR3 runs 18 residues. Germline lookup yields CDR1 SGHRS and CDR2 YFSETQ. J lost 0 bases, V lost 1 base, and 6 bases had no gene match. Comment on this clone: The target antigen is unknown.

Source: CD4+ T cells from PBMCs cultured with HIV peptides, taken before COVID-19 vaccination. Described subset: HIV-1 Nef peptide pool negative control/reference culture. The receptor comes from a human donor who had a prior SARS-CoV-2 infection. The rearrangement uses TRBV5-1 and TRBJ2-6, with 8 bases aligning to TRBD1. This CDR3 is CASSLSGTGGSGANVLTF. The CDR3 coding sequence is TGCGCCAGCAGCTTGAGTGGGACAGGTGGCTCTGGGGCCAACGTCCTGACTTTC.